This TCR beta chain appears in the sequencing data of a study of shared clonotypes between healthy human individuals (dated by TCRdb to 2020 to 2021). About the investigation overall: A few men and a couple of women, aged 18 to 49 years, made up the cohort. Libraries were prepared and TCR repertoires were sequenced by different laboratories using diverse techniques, in order to increase sequencing depth and limit assay-specific biases. For each donor, CD4 naive and CD4 memory were each run on three plates, CD8 naive on two plates, and CD8 memory on one plate. Per donor, leukapheresis produced somewhere between about 0.9 and 9.5 billion PBMCs. To estimate repertoire size and how much clonotype sharing occurs between individuals, the study deeply sequenced the blood TCR repertoires of about 5 healthy adults. The paper as a whole reports these results and caveats: Because the study included only a small number of donors, the genetic and exposure-history diversity represented was limited. Clonotypes shared by all four sorted-subset donors showed higher generation probabilities than non-shared clonotypes. Sampling was restricted to blood, and TCR repertoires in tissue are likely to differ from TCR repertoires in blood. Across a handful of donors, approximately 5% of naive CD4, roughly 3.5% of naive CD8, around 2.5% of memory CD4, and about 0.4% of memory CD8 clonotypes were shared. Pairwise subsampling led to the expectation that sequencing depth would affect the degree of clonotype sharing among donors. Naive subsets generally had larger estimated clonotype richness than memory subsets. Rarefaction of sorted-subset datasets indicated incomplete sequencing despite the large sequencing depth.

The donors were healthy, HIV-negative adults who had no recently reported acute infections or vaccinations. Every donor was a Caucasian adult living in Nashville, Tennessee, USA. CD4+ T cells were enriched by magnetic negative selection, after which naive cells were positively selected on CD45RA and the negative fraction was taken as the memory subset. After blood collection by leukapheresis, PBMCs were isolated using Ficoll-Histopaque density gradient centrifugation and then cryopreserved in the vapor phase of liquid nitrogen. Analytical flow cytometry was used to check the purity and quantity of every magnetically sorted T cell population. From each sorted fraction, genomic DNA was isolated and quantified by UV absorbance on a Nanodrop 2000c. The CDR3 covers 15 residues, taking in both the cysteine and the phenylalanine. The sequence is cut down to CDR3 DNA, 45 bases in frame from base 1. Relative to germline, V is missing 3 bases and J is missing 3 bases, with 8 bases of the junction outside any gene match. The germline V gene provides CDR1 MNHEY and CDR2 SVGAGI.

Using the deep immunoSEQ assay, TCR CDR3 regions were amplified from genomic DNA by multiplex PCR. Genomic DNA extracted from each cell subset was distributed evenly over all wells of several immunoSEQ 96-well plates, and each plate served as one replicate. For sorted subsets, each replicate PCR was loaded with approximately 0.2 ug genomic DNA, equivalent to 30,000 or so T cell genomes. The purified libraries were quantified using a Qubit 3.0 fluorometer, sized with a Bioanalyzer 2100, and then quantified again using the KAPA Library Quantification kit. A separate single-read 150-cycle Illumina NextSeq 550 flow cell was used to sequence each immunoSEQ 96-well plate. Processing in the source paper ran as follows. The immunoSEQ output contained only junctional sequences without quality scores, so filtering could not match that applied to full-length reads. Sequences were annotated with PyIR, a Python wrapper for IgBLAST v1.9, and V/J genes and CDR3 were assigned using IMGT germline references. Reads were removed for weak V/J assignments (E-value above 1e-6), missing CDR3, stop codons, out-of-frame junctions, or ambiguous translated residues. V3J clonotypes were defined by identical inferred V gene, J gene, and CDR3 amino acid sequence. Percentage overlap between repertoires was calculated by dividing the number of shared unique clonotypes by the size of the smaller repertoire. RTK rarefaction, the Chao1 estimator, and Recon v2.1 estimates of unobserved clonotypes were used to assess repertoire richness. Generation probabilities for all TCRbeta clonotypes obtained by the gDNA method from a few donors were computed using OLGA. Here the immuneACCESS table is served through TCRdb, limited to in-frame sequences with V and J called. Missing clones are a known gap in these copies; in checked studies unresolved V genes cover under half, and the rest lacks a known reason. V and J calls and clone size follow that table, whereas D and trimming were derived from the DNA. A total of approximately 250,000 clones appear in this sample, just over 65% of them only once. The ten largest make up around 10% of the sample.

Comment on this clone: The antigen it recognizes is unknown. Per-base quality was not reported, and no clone a single base away is much larger than it.

This sequence originates from a man younger than 45 in good health. The V and J segments used are TRBV6-5 and TRBJ2-7; TRBD2 aligns with 7 central bases. Specimen: memory CD4+ T cells sorted from blood. The label giving this sample's cell subset or site can be read as: CD45RA-negative fraction. The DNA sequence follows: TGTGCCAGCAGTTATACTTACGGCGGGAGCTACGAGCAGTACTTC. The translation is CASSYTYGGSYEQYF.